The next 20 T cell receptor beta chains were all read from a single sample in a study of CD8 T cells in Susac syndrome (dated by TCRdb to the late 2010s). The receptor library was made with the immunoSEQ multiplex PCR assay. RNA was extracted using the RNeasy kit, and roughly 0.45 to 1 microgram was reverse transcribed with random hexamers. Through fastp at Q25 and MiXCR, TCRdb rebuilt clones from the public reads, retaining in-frame beta chains. One record per CDR3 amino acid sequence lists the most common genes and DNA. For this sample there are 160,000 or so distinct CDR3 sequences; 85% to 95% appear just once. Of the sample, about 0.16% is held by the ten largest clones. The source material was CD4+ T cells from PBMCs. Every receptor here comes from a human donor with Susac syndrome.

The chain joins TRBV29-1 to TRBJ1-1, with D possibly TRBD1 on 5 matching bases. Germline V gene data show CDR1 as SQVTM and CDR2 as ANQGSEA. V was trimmed by 4 bases and J by 2 bases, leaving 11 bases between them. The CDR3 runs 13 residues. In DNA form, the CDR3 reads TGCAGCGTTGGAGACAGCGTAAACACTGAAGCTTTCTTT. It translates to CSVGDSVNTEAFF.

The chain joins TRBV29-1 to TRBJ2-4; no clear D. Germline-derived CDR1 and CDR2 are SQVTM and ANQGSEA. V was trimmed by 0 bases and J by 3 bases, leaving 18 bases between them. This CDR3 comprises 17 residues. DNA for the CDR3: TGCAGCGTTGAAGACCCCGACGGAAGGTCTGGCAAAAACATTCAGTACTTC. Protein product: CSVEDPDGRSGKNIQYF.

In nucleotides, the CDR3 is TGCAGTGCTACCACCCTGACTCCGGGACAAAGCACAGATACGCAGTATTTT. As protein: CSATTLTPGQSTDTQYF. The chain carries TRBV20-1 and TRBJ2-3; maybe TRBD1 (6 bases). V was shortened by 4 bases and J by 0 bases, with 20 bases between the two germline ends. The CDR3 spans 17 residues. The germline gives CDR1 DFQATT, CDR2 SNEGSKA (reference sequence).

V usage is TRBV9 and J usage is TRBJ2-5, with 10 bases matching TRBD2. CDR1 is SGDLS, CDR2 YYNGEE, per germline. V lost 2 bases to trimming and J lost 2 bases; unmatched junction nucleotides: 6. This CDR3 region has 16 residues. CDR3 sequence reads: CASSVTTSGVQETQYF. The DNA of the CDR3 is TGTGCCAGCAGCGTCACAACTAGCGGGGTACAAGAGACCCAGTACTTC.

The chain employs TRBV3-1 and TRBJ2-7, with 8 bases fitting TRBD1. The germline gives CDR1 LGHDT, CDR2 YNNKEL (reference sequence). The CDR3 is 15 amino acids. Trimming took 4 bases from V and 3 from J; bases not matched to a gene: 8. CDR3 nucleotide sequence: TGTGCCAGCAGCCGGGCGACAGGGGCGGGCTACGAGCAGTACTTC. Amino acids: CASSRATGAGYEQYF.

V usage is TRBV12-3 or TRBV12-4 and J usage is TRBJ1-2, with a possible D match to TRBD1 (5 bases). The V gene lost 3 bases and the J gene lost 4 bases, with 15 bases spanning the gap. CDR3 length: 15 residues. CDR3 DNA: TGTGCCAGCAGTTTGGGGACCGCCAGCTTCTATGGCTACACCTTC. Amino acid sequence: CASSLGTASFYGYTF.

This chain links TRBV9 with TRBJ1-5; 9 bases agree with TRBD1. Looked up from germline, CDR1 is SGDLS and CDR2 is YYNGEE. J was trimmed by 2 bases and V by 3 bases; bases with no gene match: 3. This CDR3 has 15 residues. In DNA, the CDR3 is TGTGCCAGCAGCGCCCGGGACAGGGGCAATCAGCCCCAGCATTTT. Residues: CASSARDRGNQPQHF.

CDR3 sequence reads: CASSPGQGLMNTEAFF. DNA for the CDR3: TGTGCCAGCTCACCGGGACAGGGCCTAATGAACACTGAAGCTTTCTTT. The gene calls are TRBV18 and TRBJ1-1; 9 bases match TRBD1. This CDR3 contains 16 residues. V lost 3 bases to trimming and J lost 0 bases; unmatched junction nucleotides: 5. Germline V CDR1 and CDR2: KGHSH, LQKENI.

The chain recombines TRBV5-4 with TRBJ1-2; the D gene is possibly TRBD1 (6 bases). CDR3 length equals 13 residues. V shed 3 bases and J shed 5 bases, with 11 bases lying between them. CDR1 is SGHNT and CDR2 is YYREEE in the germline V gene (reference sequence). In DNA, the CDR3 is TGTGCCAGCAGCTACCGACAGGATTATGGCTACACCTTC. It is translated as CASSYRQDYGYTF.

This chain joins TRBV7-9 and TRBJ2-1, with TRBD1 matching over 11 bases. Germline loops: CDR1 SEHNR, CDR2 FQNEAQ (reference sequence). With V trimmed by 3 bases and J by 9 bases, 4 bases remained unmatched. The CDR3 spans 14 residues. The CDR3 here is CASSLDRGRIEQFF. CDR3 nucleotides: TGTGCCAGCAGCTTGGACAGGGGGCGGATTGAGCAGTTCTTC.

The gene calls are TRBV29-1 and TRBJ2-2; unclear D gene. This CDR3 region has 12 residues. CDR1 and CDR2 from the germline V gene are SQVTM and ANQGSEA. With 5 bases removed from V and 4 bases from J, the gap between germline ends came to 8 bases. Written as DNA, the CDR3 is TGCAGCGTTATCCGATTCACCGGGGAGCTGTTTTTT. Its translation: CSVIRFTGELFF.

The rearrangement links TRBV20-1 to TRBJ2-7; possible D gene TRBD1, 5 bases. Trimming removed 6 bases from V and 1 base from J, with 19 bases in between. This CDR3 comprises 15 residues. Germline V gives CDR1 DFQATT, CDR2 SNEGSKA (reference sequence). The CDR3 protein is CSAGSPRGASYEQYF. As DNA, the CDR3 is TGCAGTGCCGGGTCCCCTAGGGGCGCGTCCTACGAGCAGTACTTC.

This clonotype showed up just a few times. The gene calls are TRBV6-2 or TRBV6-3 and TRBJ1-5; TRBD1 agrees at 11 bases. Per germline, CDR1 MNHEY and CDR2 SVGEGT. This CDR3 comprises 14 residues. Losses at the gene ends were 5 bases for V and 5 bases for J; bases not matched to a gene: 2. The CDR3 loop is CASSPDRGHQPQHF. Written as DNA, the CDR3 is TGTGCCAGCAGTCCGGACAGGGGGCATCAGCCCCAGCATTTT.

V and J are TRBV4-1 and TRBJ1-5, with TRBD1 matching 8 bases. In germline, CDR1 is MGHRA, CDR2 YSYEKL. The CDR3 sequence is 16 residues long. With 0 bases clipped from V and 3 bases from J, the junction kept 4 bases outside the gene matches. The CDR3 DNA reads TGCGCCAGCAGCCAAGATCCAGGGGGCCTCAATCAGCCCCAGCATTTT. Its protein product is CASSQDPGGLNQPQHF.

The sample holds one count of this clonotype. V usage is TRBV20-1 and J usage is TRBJ1-2; D gene uncertain. This CDR3 has 14 amino acids. Trimming left V 0 bases short and J 0 bases short, with 8 bases between. Germline loops: CDR1 DFQATT, CDR2 SNEGSKA (reference sequence). The CDR3 here is CSARDTDANYGYTF. DNA of the CDR3: TGCAGTGCTAGAGACACAGACGCTAACTATGGCTACACCTTC.

The chain is built from TRBV4-3 and TRBJ2-2, with D tentatively TRBD1 (7 bases). The germline gives CDR1 LGHNA, CDR2 YSLEER. The CDR3 length is 16 residues. V lost 2 bases and J lost 6, with 16 bases in between. The CDR3 loop is CASSQKASGGSGELFF. The CDR3 region has the DNA TGCGCCAGCAGCCAAAAAGCGTCAGGGGGGTCCGGGGAGCTGTTTTTT.

The CDR3 here is CASSTGTAYEQYF. The CDR3 nucleotides are TGTGCCAGCAGCACCGGTACAGCCTACGAGCAGTACTTC. This sequence joins TRBV5-6 and TRBJ2-7, with no clear D. V was clipped by 4 bases and J by 2 bases, with 10 bases between them. Germline V CDR1 and CDR2: SGHDT, YYEEEE. This CDR3 is built from 13 residues.

The chain couples TRBV29-1 to TRBJ1-2; 7 bases map to TRBD1. The germline V gene has CDR1 SQVTM and CDR2 ANQGSEA. V was pared by 0 bases and J by 8 bases, with 0 bases of the junction left unmatched. The CDR3 totals 11 residues. The CDR3 sequence is CSVEDRGGYTF. CDR3 nucleotides: TGCAGCGTTGAAGACAGGGGGGGCTACACCTTC.

The chain couples TRBV7-6 to TRBJ1-1; D gene unclear. The CDR3 runs 13 residues. V shed 5 bases and J shed 0 bases, with 7 bases lying between them. The germline V gene encodes CDR1 SGHVS and CDR2 FNYEAQ. The CDR3 loop is CASSMVLNTEAFF. In DNA form, the CDR3 reads TGTGCCAGCAGCATGGTCCTGAACACTGAAGCTTTCTTT.

The chain couples TRBV29-1 to TRBJ2-3; 8 bases are shared with TRBD2. The germline V gene has CDR1 SQVTM and CDR2 ANQGSEA. The trim removed 3 bases at V and 1 base at J, leaving 3 bases unmatched. The CDR3 spans 14 residues. The CDR3 loop is CSVDQAGGTDTQYF. The CDR3 DNA reads as TGCAGCGTTGACCAAGCGGGGGGCACAGATACGCAGTATTTT.